Listed below are T cell receptor beta chains from one sample, sequenced in a study of blood T cell repertoires in COVID-19. Assay used: immunoSEQ multiplex PCR; TCRdb lists only in-frame clones, some missing. The sample has under 100,000 clones; 92% are singletons. Input material: peripheral blood. These receptors all stem from a woman aged 55-70 years with active COVID-19. Each CDR3 is given with its conserved first and last residue.

V gene	CDR3 protein
TRBV7-9	CASIRRVGETQYF
TRBV6-1	CASTPTGRYEQYF
TRBV19	CASSIDRGHTEAFF
TRBV28	CASRSLKGYEQYF
TRBV12-5	CASGPGTGWDQPQHF
TRBV2	CASSDLSTRGETQYF
TRBV30	CAWSVGGGGTDTQYF
TRBV19	CASSARQVINQPQHF
TRBV12-5	CASGPRGDNEQFF
TRBV4-3	CASSQRTAYSYGYTF
TRBV19	CASSMGSGNYGYTF
TRBV9	CASSVNSGTGNTIYF
TRBV10-3	CAISESGSLPLHF
TRBV28	CASSSGQGNTEAFF
TRBV9	CASSPRKGQQSSYNEQFF
TRBV28	CASSTGQGHQPQHF
TRBV6-2/TRBV6-3	CASSSTSYEQYF
TRBV6-2/TRBV6-3	CASSYAPRGKSANVLTF
TRBV6-6	CASSYWTGGNEQYF
TRBV12-3/TRBV12-4	CASSSQDKYEQYF
TRBV21-1	CASFWGEGNQPQHF
TRBV11-2	CASSATGAWSNEKLFF
TRBV12-5	CASGFGLAGNTEAFF